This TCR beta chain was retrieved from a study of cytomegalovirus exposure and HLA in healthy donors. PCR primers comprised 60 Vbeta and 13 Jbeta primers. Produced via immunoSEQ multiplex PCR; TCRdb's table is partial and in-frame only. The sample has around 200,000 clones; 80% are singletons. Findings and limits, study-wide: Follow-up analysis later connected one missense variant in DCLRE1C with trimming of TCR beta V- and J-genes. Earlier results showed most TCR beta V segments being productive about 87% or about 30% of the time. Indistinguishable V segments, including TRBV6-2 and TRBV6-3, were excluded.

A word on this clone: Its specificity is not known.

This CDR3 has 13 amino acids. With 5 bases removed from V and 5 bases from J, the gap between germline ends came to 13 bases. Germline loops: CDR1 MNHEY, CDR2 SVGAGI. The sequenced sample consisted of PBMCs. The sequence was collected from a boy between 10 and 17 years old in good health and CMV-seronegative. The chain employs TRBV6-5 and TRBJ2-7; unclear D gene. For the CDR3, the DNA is TGTGCCAGCAGTCGAGGCAAGGAGCACGAGCAGTACTTC. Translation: CASSRGKEHEQYF.